One sample yielded the 2 T cell receptor beta chains listed below, sequenced in a study of T cells in Graves' hyperthyroidism and ophthalmopathy. Amplified TCR beta CDR3 regions came from RNA transcripts. The HTBI primer set served for first-round RT-PCR of the TCR CDR3. TCRdb recomputed calls from the multiplex PCR reads with MiXCR, one row per CDR3 protein. Altogether nearly 250,000 distinct CDR3 sequences are present, about a sixth being singletons, with the ten largest covering approximately 30%. Sequenced material: blood. These receptors were taken from a young woman with Graves' ophthalmopathy.

Only a few counts were recorded for this clonotype. A read error may explain this, as a much larger clone is one base away. The chain couples TRBV27 to TRBJ2-1; D might be TRBD1 or TRBD2, each matching 6 bases. Germline V gene data show CDR1 as MNHEY and CDR2 as SMNVEV (reference sequence). Trimming took 5 bases from V and 7 from J, leaving 18 bases between them. CDR3 length equals 15 residues. The CDR3 region is CASSALTGGENEQFF. CDR3 DNA sequence: TGTGCCAGCAGTGCCCTGACAGGAGGGGAAAATGAGCAGTTCTTC.

This clonotype has at least ten counts. The chain carries TRBV7-2 and TRBJ1-6, with D unclear. CDR1 SGHTA and CDR2 FQGNSA come from the germline V gene. CDR3 length: 13 amino acids. The germline V and J ends were trimmed by 4 bases and 7 bases, with 8 bases remaining between them. The CDR3 sequence is CASSSGPNSPLHF. The CDR3 region has the DNA TGTGCCAGCAGCTCTGGACCGAATTCACCCCTCCACTTT.